This TCR beta chain was captured by sequencing in a study of blood T cell repertoires in COVID-19. Germline loops: CDR1 GTSNPN, CDR2 SVGIG (reference sequence). The CDR3 spans 13 residues. V lost 3 bases to trimming and J lost 8 bases, with 13 bases between them. Method: immunoSEQ multiplex PCR; TCRdb's copy keeps in-frame clones and lacks some. Of 250,000 to 300,000 clones listed, roughly nine tenths are singletons. The J gene is TRBJ1-4, the V gene TRBV30; weak D call: TRBD1 (6 bases). The sequencing input was peripheral blood. This clonotype was obtained from a man aged 45-60 years with acute or convalescent COVID-19. The CDR3 sequence is CAWSYRAGEKLFF. In DNA form, the CDR3 reads TGTGCCTGGAGCTACAGGGCTGGAGAAAAACTGTTTTTT.